A single TCR beta chain is shown here with its context. This may arise from a read error, as a much more abundant clone is one base away. TCR beta CDR3 regions were amplified from RNA transcripts. First-round RT-PCR targeting the TCR CDR3 was performed with the HTBI primer set. In TCRdb, the multiplex PCR reads were re-called with MiXCR into one record per CDR3 protein. The sample shows approximately 370,000 distinct CDR3 sequences, approximately 18% of them seen only once. These data come from a study of T cells in Graves' hyperthyroidism and ophthalmopathy. This CDR3 is built from 15 residues. Germline loops: CDR1 MNHNS, CDR2 SASEGT.

The receptor was derived from a woman aged 25 to 39 with Graves' hyperthyroidism that later progressed to Graves' ophthalmopathy. J is TRBJ2-1 and V is TRBV6-1, with D possibly being TRBD2 (6 bases). The sequencing input was blood. CDR3 DNA sequence: TGTGCCAGCAGTGAAGGGGACTGGTCCTACAATGGGCAGTTCTTC. Residues: CASSEGDWSYNGQFF.